Listed here are 28 T cell receptor beta chains from one sample, sequenced in a study. TCRdb called the 5' RACE reads again in MiXCR, with one record for every CDR3 protein. Among over 50,000 distinct CDR3 sequences listed, approximately 29% were seen once. The sample comprised tumor-infiltrating naive CD4+ T cells sorted from the breast tumor. Subset specified: naive CD4+ T cells, CD4+CD45RA+CD25-. Source of these receptors: a female donor with breast cancer.

J is TRBJ2-5 and V is TRBV28; no reliable D call. Trimming shortened V by 6 bases and J by 7 bases, and 15 bases separated the two germline ends. Germline V gives CDR1 MDHEN, CDR2 SYDVKM. The CDR3 contains 13 residues. Here the CDR3 reads CASREWGFRTQYF. CDR3 DNA: TGTGCCAGCAGAGAATGGGGATTTAGGACCCAGTACTTC.

This clonotype was counted many times. The chain joins TRBV4-1 to TRBJ2-6, with TRBD2 as a possible D gene (5 bases). Germline V gene lookup returns CDR1 MGHRA and CDR2 YSYEKL. Trimming pared 0 bases from V and 0 bases from J, leaving 18 bases between. The CDR3 spans 20 residues. This CDR3 is CASSQEGGYKHISGANVLTF. The DNA of the CDR3 is TGCGCCAGCAGCCAAGAAGGAGGTTACAAACACATCTCTGGGGCCAACGTCCTGACTTTC.

This clonotype was seen a handful of times. The V and J genes are TRBV29-1 and TRBJ2-1; D is unclear. The V gene's germline CDR1 is SQVTM and CDR2 ANQGSEA. Trimming shortened V by 1 base and J by 8 bases, and 12 bases separated the two germline ends. This CDR3 is built from 13 residues. DNA of the CDR3: TGCAGCGTTGAAGGGGTAGGACGGGATGAGCAGTTCTTC. Amino acids: CSVEGVGRDEQFF.

This clonotype was observed a handful of times. The chain uses TRBV6-1 and TRBJ2-3, with 7 bases matching TRBD1. The junction had 10 bases not matched to a gene; V was cut back by 2 bases and J by 5 bases. CDR3 length: 16 amino acids. Germline V gene sequence: CDR1 MNHNS, CDR2 SASEGT. The DNA of the CDR3 is TGTGCCAGCAGTGAAATACAGGGACAGACCGTAGATACGCAGTATTTT. Encoded protein: CASSEIQGQTVDTQYF.

Only a few counts were recorded for this clonotype. The V and J genes are TRBV20-1 and TRBJ2-7; no firm D call. The CDR3 covers 11 residues. V was cut by 5 bases and J by 7 bases, with 12 bases left in between. Germline V lookup: CDR1 DFQATT, CDR2 SNEGSKA (reference sequence). In DNA form, the CDR3 reads TGCAGTGCTGGTCTACTATGGGAGCAGTACTTC. As protein: CSAGLLWEQYF.

This clonotype was seen only once. The rearrangement joins TRBV7-8 to TRBJ1-1, with a tentative D call TRBD1 (5 bases). Trimming took off 8 bases at V and 1 base at J, with 17 bases between the two ends. The CDR3 contains 15 residues. From germline, CDR1 is SGHVS and CDR2 FQNEAQ. Here the CDR3 DNA reads TGTGCCAGCTCACCCAGGACATATACGAACACTGAAGCTTTCTTT. It encodes CASSPRTYTNTEAFF.

In this sample, this clonotype is medium-sized. The chain is built from TRBV20-1 and TRBJ1-2, with 10 nucleotides matching TRBD1. CDR1 and CDR2 (germline): DFQATT, SNEGSKA (reference sequence). This CDR3 has 12 residues. The CDR3 DNA reads TGCAGGGGGGACAGGGGCCTTGGTGGCTACACCTTC. Translated, it gives CRGDRGLGGYTF.

This clonotype has more than one count but fewer than ten. CDR3 sequence: CASSLDRVTEAFF. The CDR3 coding sequence is TGTGCCAGCAGCTTGGACAGGGTCACTGAAGCTTTCTTT. The chain couples TRBV7-2 to TRBJ1-1; 8 nucleotides align to TRBD1. CDR1 and CDR2 from the germline V gene are SGHTA and FQGNSA. CDR3 length: 13 amino acids. V trimming: 3 bases; J trimming: 4 bases; junction bases outside the gene matches: 1.

This clonotype has more than one count but fewer than ten. The chain uses TRBV9 and TRBJ1-5; no firm D call. Germline loops: CDR1 SGDLS, CDR2 YYNGEE. The CDR3 is 16 amino acids. Trimming shortened V by 0 bases and J by 2 bases, and 12 bases separated the two germline ends. The chain's CDR3 is CASSVGFEHRNQPQHF. CDR3 nucleotide sequence: TGTGCCAGCAGCGTAGGATTCGAGCACCGCAATCAGCCCCAGCATTTT. The full variable domain, in which reference TRBV9 and TRBJ1-5 provide the parts outside the CDR3, is DSGVTQTPKHLITATGQRVTLRCSPRSGDLSVYWYQQSLDQGLQFLIQYYNGEERAKGNILERFSAQQFPDLHSELNLSSLELGDSALYFCASSVGFEHRNQPQHFGDGTRLSIL.

V usage is TRBV2 and J usage is TRBJ1-1; tentatively, D is TRBD1 (5 bases). Between the trimmed V and J ends, which lost 5 bases and 1 base, there was a span of 8 bases. Germline lookup yields CDR1 SNHLY and CDR2 FYNNEI. The CDR3 runs to 13 residues. The CDR3 DNA reads TGTGCCAGCAGTCGGGACCAGAACACTGAAGCTTTCTTT. Translated, it gives CASSRDQNTEAFF.

Turning to this clonotype: Germline and junction disagree at one end, which may indicate a read error. CDR3 coding DNA: TGCGCCAGCAGCTTGGCCTTGCAGGTGGTCTACGAGCAGTGCTTC. This sequence encodes CASSLALQVVYEQCF. V and J are TRBV5-1 and TRBJ2-7, with D unclear. The CDR3 runs 15 residues. The germline CDR1 and CDR2 sequences are SGHRS and YFSETQ. The full variable domain, completed using reference TRBV5-1 and TRBJ2-7, is KAGVTQTPRYLIKTRGQQVTLSCSPISGHRSVSWYQQTPGQGLQFLFEYFSETQRNKGNFPGRFSGRQFSNSRSEMNVSTLELGDSALYLCASSLALQVVYEQCFGPGTRLTVT.

The rearrangement joins TRBV6-1 to TRBJ1-4; D gene ambiguous. V lost 6 bases, J lost 8 bases, and 19 bases lay in between. The CDR3 sequence is 15 residues long. In germline, CDR1 is MNHNS, CDR2 SASEGT. CDR3 protein: CASRRPLSEGEKLFF. The CDR3 region has the DNA TGTGCCAGCAGAAGACCTCTTAGTGAAGGGGAAAAACTGTTTTTT.

The gene calls are TRBV18 and TRBJ2-7; TRBD2 aligns across 7 bases. The CDR3 has 15 residues. CDR1 is KGHSH and CDR2 is LQKENI in the germline V gene. The J segment lost 2 bases and the V segment lost 1 base, leaving 5 bases of the junction unmatched. The CDR3 is CASSPRAGETYEQYF. In nucleotides, the CDR3 is TGTGCCAGCTCACCACGGGCGGGAGAGACCTACGAGCAGTACTTC.

The chain carries TRBV14 and TRBJ1-2; 8 positions match TRBD1. Per germline, CDR1 SGHDN and CDR2 FVKESK. The CDR3 sequence is 14 residues long. V shed 5 bases, J shed 6 bases, and the junction held 8 bases outside the gene matches. CDR3 in amino acids: CASSYGQGRDGYTF. DNA of the CDR3: TGTGCCAGCAGCTACGGACAGGGTAGGGATGGCTACACCTTC.

This clonotype was seen a handful of times. The gene calls are TRBV4-2 and TRBJ2-1; 9 nucleotides agree with TRBD2. Germline CDR1 LGHNA, CDR2 YNFKEQ. The CDR3 is made up of 15 amino acids. Trimming at V came to 1 base and at J to 7 bases, leaving 5 bases not matched to a gene. The CDR3 loop reads CASSQGVAGDNEQFF. As DNA, the CDR3 is TGTGCCAGCAGCCAAGGGGTAGCGGGGGATAATGAGCAGTTCTTC.

About this clonotype: A read error is likely, as this CDR3 ends without the conserved phenylalanine or tryptophan. V gene TRBV11-2 combines with J gene TRBJ2-1; TRBD1 matches at 12 bases. V was pared by 5 bases and J by 8 bases, with 13 bases of the junction left unmatched. This CDR3 has 17 residues. Germline CDR1 and CDR2: SGHAT and FQNNGV. CDR3 nucleotides: TGTGCCAGCAGCACCTACCCCGGGACAGGGGGCTTAGATGAGCAGTTCCTC. It encodes CASSTYPGTGGLDEQFL.

In regard to this clonotype: No conserved phenylalanine or tryptophan is present at the end of the CDR3, so a read error is the likely explanation. The V call is TRBV14, the J call TRBJ2-7; 8 nucleotides agree with TRBD1. Unmatched junction bases numbered 5, after V lost 4 bases and J lost 0 bases. The CDR3 loop spans 15 amino acids. Germline V gives CDR1 SGHDN, CDR2 FVKESK. As DNA, the CDR3 is TGTGCCAGCAGCCGTCGACAGGGGCGCTCCTACGAGCAGTACTCC. Its protein product is CASSRRQGRSYEQYS.

This clonotype was seen repeatedly, ten times or more. The chain employs TRBV20-1 and TRBJ1-6, with D unclear. The CDR3 loop spans 14 amino acids. CDR1 and CDR2 from the germline V gene are DFQATT and SNEGSKA (reference sequence). V lost 6 bases and J 4 bases, leaving 13 bases between the germline ends. CDR3 coding DNA: TGCAGTGCGATGGTACCAGAGTATAATTCACCCCTCCACTTT. Its translation is CSAMVPEYNSPLHF.

This chain connects TRBV5-4 to TRBJ2-7; TRBD1 aligns across 8 bases. V shed 3 bases and J 0 bases; nucleotides not matched to a gene: 8. The length of the CDR3 is 16 residues. The germline gives CDR1 SGHNT, CDR2 YYREEE (reference sequence). The CDR3 sequence: CASSSPPGQASYEQYF. The CDR3 DNA reads TGTGCCAGCAGCTCACCTCCGGGACAGGCCTCCTACGAGCAGTACTTC.

About this clonotype: This clone may be a read error of a much larger clone one base away. The chain combines TRBV5-1 with TRBJ1-2; D not certain. The CDR3 consists of 14 residues. Germline V gives CDR1 SGHRS, CDR2 YFSETQ. DNA of the CDR3: TGCACCAGCAGCCCGGGCGATTCTAACTATGGCTACACCTTC. This encodes CTSSPGDSNYGYTF.

The sample holds a few counts of this clonotype. This chain links TRBV7-8 with TRBJ1-2; D remains unclear. The CDR3 has 14 amino acids. Trimming took off 1 base at V and 5 bases at J, with 11 bases between the two ends. Germline CDR1 and CDR2: SGHVS and FQNEAQ. The CDR3: CASSLVPGVYGYTF. The CDR3 DNA reads as TGTGCCAGCAGCTTAGTTCCCGGGGTATATGGCTACACCTTC.

This chain uses TRBV5-4 with TRBJ1-1, with D unresolved. Germline V gives CDR1 SGHNT, CDR2 YYREEE (reference sequence). Trimming stripped 0 bases from V and 4 bases from J, with 7 bases between. The CDR3 is made up of 13 amino acids. For the CDR3, the DNA is TGTGCCAGCAGCTTGGACCTTACCACTGAAGCTTTCTTT. Translating it yields CASSLDLTTEAFF.

CDR3 sequence (DNA): TGTGCCAGCAGCTTAGATTTGGGCCGTGAAGCTTTCTTT. As protein: CASSLDLGREAFF. J is TRBJ1-1 and V is TRBV7-8; D call uncertain. The CDR3 has 13 amino acids. Trimming pared 1 base from V and 7 bases from J, leaving 10 bases between. Germline assignment: CDR1 SGHVS and CDR2 FQNEAQ.

A word on this clonotype: A read error may be the cause here, since a much bigger clone is one base away. The chain carries TRBV3-1 and TRBJ2-7, with D perhaps matching TRBD2 (6 bases). The CDR3 is made up of 16 amino acids. Trimming stripped 0 bases from V and 3 bases from J, with 15 bases between. Per the germline V gene, CDR1 is LGHDT and CDR2 is YNNKEL (reference sequence). CDR3 DNA sequence: TGTGCCAGCAGCCAAGATCTGGCGGAGGGTTTCTACGAGCAGTACTTC. Its protein is CASSQDLAEGFYEQYF.

This chain connects TRBV6-6 to TRBJ1-2; 7 positions agree with TRBD1. This CDR3 contains 14 residues. Trimming at V came to 8 bases and at J to 4 bases, leaving 10 bases not matched to a gene. CDR1 is MNHNY, CDR2 SVGAGI, per germline (reference sequence). CDR3 bases: TGTGCCAGCTTCAGGGCACAGGGGAGCTATGGCTACACCTTC. The encoded protein is CASFRAQGSYGYTF.

There are a few counts of this clonotype. The CDR3 region is CSAEGPEVTEAFF. CDR3 nucleotide sequence: TGCAGTGCGGAGGGACCCGAAGTCACTGAAGCTTTCTTT. This chain links TRBV20-1 with TRBJ1-1; the D gene is possibly TRBD1 (5 bases). The germline V gene encodes CDR1 DFQATT and CDR2 SNEGSKA (reference sequence). V was shortened by 6 bases and J by 4 bases, with 15 bases between the two germline ends. The CDR3 length is 13 residues.

This clonotype was seen repeatedly, ten times or more. The V and J genes are TRBV29-1 and TRBJ1-1, with 8 bases identical to TRBD1. The ends lost 7 bases at V and 0 bases at J; junction bases unmatched: 10. The V gene's germline CDR1 is SQVTM and CDR2 ANQGSEA. The length of the CDR3 is 15 residues. DNA for the CDR3: TGCAGCGCTGACAGGGGTTGGGGGATGAACACTGAAGCTTTCTTT. Protein product: CSADRGWGMNTEAFF.

This chain links TRBV5-1 with TRBJ2-3; 8 positions agree with TRBD1. Germline V gives CDR1 SGHRS, CDR2 YFSETQ. The CDR3 sequence is 15 residues long. The V and J ends lost 4 bases and 1 base, in that order; junction bases with no gene match: 5. CDR3: CASSLQGARTDTQYF. The CDR3 DNA reads as TGCGCCAGCAGCCTTCAGGGGGCCCGCACAGATACGCAGTATTTT.